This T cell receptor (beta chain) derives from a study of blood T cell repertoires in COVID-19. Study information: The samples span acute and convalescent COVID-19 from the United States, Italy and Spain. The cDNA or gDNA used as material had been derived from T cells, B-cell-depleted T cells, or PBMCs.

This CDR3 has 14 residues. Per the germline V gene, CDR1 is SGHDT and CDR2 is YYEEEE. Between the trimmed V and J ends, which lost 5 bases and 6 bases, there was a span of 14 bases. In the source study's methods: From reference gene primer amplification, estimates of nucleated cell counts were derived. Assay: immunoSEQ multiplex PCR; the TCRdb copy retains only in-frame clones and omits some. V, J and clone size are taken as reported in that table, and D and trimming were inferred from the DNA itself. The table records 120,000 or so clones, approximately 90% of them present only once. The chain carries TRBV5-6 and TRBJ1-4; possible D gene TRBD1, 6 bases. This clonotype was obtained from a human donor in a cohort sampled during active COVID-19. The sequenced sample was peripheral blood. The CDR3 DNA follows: TGTGCCAGCAGTAGACGGGACACCCATGAAAAACTGTTTTTT. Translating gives CASSRRDTHEKLFF.